The 4 T cell receptor beta chains given below trace back to one sample, sequenced in a study of blood T cell repertoires in COVID-19. The method was immunoSEQ multiplex PCR; TCRdb's version includes in-frame clones alone and lacks a portion of them. This table holds about 270,000 clones, roughly nine tenths found once. The sequenced material came from PBMCs or T cells enriched from blood (not recorded which). The receptors derive from a woman aged 50 to 60 who had recovered from COVID-19.

The CDR3 DNA reads TGTGCCAGCAGTTTATACCGGACTAGCGGGGCCTACGAGCAGTACTTC. Its protein product is CASSLYRTSGAYEQYF. The chain carries TRBV28 and TRBJ2-7, with 12 bases identical to TRBD2. This CDR3 spans 16 amino acids. The ends lost 1 base at V and 2 bases at J; junction bases unmatched: 3. Germline V gene lookup returns CDR1 MDHEN and CDR2 SYDVKM. The complete variable domain, with remaining parts taken from reference TRBV28 and TRBJ2-7, reads DVKVTQSSRYLVKRTGEKVFLECVQDMDHENMFWYRQDPGLGLRLIYFSYDVKMKEKGDIPEGYSVSREKKERFSLILESASTNQTSMYLCASSLYRTSGAYEQYFGPGTRLTVT.

The genes are TRBV6-5 and TRBJ1-1; 7 nucleotides match TRBD1. V was pared by 6 bases and J by 2 bases, with 6 bases of the junction left unmatched. The CDR3 has 14 amino acids. The germline V gene has CDR1 MNHEY and CDR2 SVGAGI. CDR3 region: CASRRTGRNTEAFF. The CDR3 nucleotides are TGTGCCAGCAGAAGGACAGGCCGAAACACTGAAGCTTTCTTT.

This chain connects TRBV19 to TRBJ2-1; the D is unclear. The germline V and J ends were trimmed by 5 bases and 10 bases, with 18 bases remaining between them. Germline lookup yields CDR1 LNHDA and CDR2 SQIVND (reference sequence). This CDR3 has 14 residues. The CDR3 DNA sequence: TGTGCCAGTAGTTCCGTCCGACTGGAAGGAGAGCAGTTCTTC. Protein sequence: CASSSVRLEGEQFF. The variable domain in full, completed from reference TRBV19 and TRBJ2-1, reads DGGITQSPKYLFRKEGQNVTLSCEQNLNHDAMYWYRQDPGQGLRLIYYSQIVNDFQKGDIAEGYSVSREKKESFPLTVTSAQKNPTAFYLCASSSVRLEGEQFFGPGTRLTVL.

This clone has a handful of counts. This chain links TRBV28 with TRBJ2-1; 10 nucleotides agree with TRBD2. The germline V gene has CDR1 MDHEN and CDR2 SYDVKM. With V trimmed by 9 bases and J by 5 bases, 4 bases remained unmatched. CDR3 length: 13 amino acids. DNA of the CDR3: TGTGCCAGTGGGACTAGCGCGAACAATGAGCAGTTCTTC. This gives the protein CASGTSANNEQFF.